The table lists the clone carrying this T cell receptor beta chain with a few counts. The antigen is undetermined. The CDR3 spans 16 residues. With V trimmed by 3 bases and J by 7 bases, 7 bases remained unmatched. CDR1 is LNHDA and CDR2 is SQIVND in the germline V gene (reference sequence). The record originates from a study of T cell repertoires in cytomegalovirus infection. General study findings and limits: Based on cumulative public TCR beta family frequency, carriers of CMV plus the relevant HLA were identified.

TCRdb reanalysed the reads using MiXCR and keeps one entry per CDR3 protein. The repertoire holds fewer than 900,000 distinct CDR3 sequences, with almost 30% as singletons. Sequenced material: cultured CD8+ T cells from PBMCs, taken from culture after CMV antigen stimulation. The clonotype originates from a human donor in good health (CMV status not recorded). Some clones in this sample may be carry-over from other donors' samples. The rearrangement links TRBV19 to TRBJ2-1; TRBD2 matches at 12 bases. The CDR3 DNA sequence: TGTGCCAGTAGTATTTCCCGACTAGCGGGGGTGAATGAGCAGTTCTTC. It specifies CASSISRLAGVNEQFF.